The present TCR beta chain was sequenced within a study of blood T cell repertoires in COVID-19 (dated by TCRdb to about 2020). For the study in its entirety: The collaborator samples originated in the United States, Italy and Spain and spanned the acute and convalescent phases of COVID-19. Subjects who had been exposed to COVID-19, were actively infected with it, or had recovered from it provided the deeply sampled blood TCRbeta repertoires that made up the dataset. The material from the prospective study consisted of cDNA or gDNA derived from T cells, B-cell-depleted T cells, or PBMCs. Sample metadata almost always included a de-identified subject ID, COVID-19 status, age in years and sex. The samples were drawn from the first 160 participants of the ongoing ImmuneRACE study and from roughly 1,300 subjects provided by 6 global collaborators. Where HLA class I and class II types were available, the types were taken from metadata supplied by the sample provider, not from assay-based typing. The repertoires were released in a freely available public database meant as a resource for research on the immune response to SARS-CoV-2. Results and caveats for the whole study, not just this receptor: The quantity of clinical and demographic metadata differed by source and by participant and was supplied without curation.

The immunoSEQ Assay, a bias-controlled multiplex PCR, was used to amplify TCRbeta CDR3 regions from genomic DNA. The authors' analysis ran thus. Nucleated cell counts per sample were estimated from amplification of reference gene primers within the assay. To quantify the absolute abundance of each unique TCRbeta CDR3 rearrangement, sequence reads were collapsed and filtered. For each sample, productive Simpson clonality was calculated by taking the square root of Simpson's diversity index across productive rearrangements. TCRdb mirrors the immuneACCESS table, restricted to in-frame sequences. Some clones are absent from its copies; in checked studies, under half trace to an unresolved V gene, and the reason for the others is unknown. V and J calls and clone size come straight from that table; D and trimming were deduced from the DNA. This sample is represented by 150,000 to 180,000 clones; approximately 81% of them were singletons. The ten biggest clones cover roughly 8.3% of the sample.

One collaborating source in Seattle enrolled patients while the patients were actively infected and followed the patients over time throughout the course of disease. Collaborating institutions collected whole blood in K2EDTA tubes following their own protocols. Collaborator samples were shipped for TCRbeta analysis as frozen whole blood, isolated PBMCs, or DNA extracted from either sample type. Points on this clone: There is no known antigen for this receptor. Nothing much larger sits one base from this clone, and base qualities are not available.

At the junction V is shortened by 4 bases and J by 7 bases; bases outside the gene matches: 12. From cysteine to phenylalanine, the CDR3 is 15 amino acids long. The sequence is cut down to CDR3 DNA, 45 bases in frame from base 1. In the germline V gene, CDR1 corresponds to SGHRS and CDR2 to YFSETQ. Material for sequencing was peripheral blood. This clonotype was obtained from a woman aged 55-70 years with COVID-19, enrolled during active disease. The chain is assembled from TRBV5-1 and TRBJ1-2, with 8 bases in between that match TRBD1. The base sequence is TGCGCCAGCAGCCAGGACGGTCAGGGGGCTTTTGGCTACACCTTC. This yields the protein CASSQDGQGAFGYTF.